This section outlines one T cell receptor beta chain sequence together with its context. RNA amounts of about 0.5 to 1 ug underwent reverse transcription with random hexamers. A single record per CDR3 protein comes from TCRdb applying MiXCR to the immunoSEQ multiplex PCR reads. The sample contains 100,000 to 150,000 distinct CDR3 sequences, roughly 80% of which appear only once. CD8+ and CD4+ blood T cells underwent TCR beta sequencing. TEMRA cells underwent FACS enrichment and CD8+ and CD4+ T cells underwent negative isolation. The data originate from a study of CD8 T cells in Susac syndrome. The CDR3 has 14 amino acids. The germline CDR1 and CDR2 sequences are ENHRY and SYGVKD. V gave up 2 bases and J gave up 2 bases; unmatched junction bases: 3.

This chain joins TRBV10-3 and TRBJ2-7; 7 nucleotides line up with TRBD1. This TCR was recovered from a human donor with multiple sclerosis. Sequenced material: CD8+ T cells from PBMCs. For the CDR3, the DNA is TGTGCCATCAGTGAGGTAGGGGGCGCCTACGAGCAGTACTTC. This gives the protein CAISEVGGAYEQYF.